These 23 T cell receptor beta chains originate from one sample sequenced in a study of CD8 T cells in ankylosing spondylitis. TCRdb ran MiXCR on the 5' RACE reads and lists one entry per CDR3 protein. The repertoire holds 240,000 or so distinct CDR3 sequences, with around 7.8% as singletons. Sequenced material: blood, either unsorted or a sorted T cell fraction (not recorded which). The receptors were gathered from a male donor with ankylosing spondylitis or in good health (not recorded which).

This clonotype was observed at least ten times. The chain joins TRBV15 to TRBJ2-1; maybe TRBD1 (5 bases). Germline CDR1 and CDR2: LNHNV and YYDKDF (reference sequence). The CDR3 extends over 15 amino acids. Trimming removed 1 base at V and 6 bases at J, with 13 bases between. The CDR3 reads CATSRGGATSNEQFF. CDR3 DNA: TGTGCCACCAGCAGAGGTGGGGCAACCTCCAATGAGCAGTTCTTC.

In this sample, this clonotype turned up a few times. The gene calls are TRBV6-1 and TRBJ2-2; D unclear. V was cut by 10 bases and J by 0 bases, with 12 bases left in between. The CDR3 runs 14 residues. Germline V lookup: CDR1 MNHNS, CDR2 SASEGT. CDR3 coding DNA: TGTGCCACCTTGGACGAAACGAACACCGGGGAGCTGTTTTTT. As protein: CATLDETNTGELFF.

This clonotype was detected many times. The chain combines TRBV20-1 with TRBJ2-1, with 7 positions matching TRBD1. Germline V lookup: CDR1 DFQATT, CDR2 SNEGSKA (reference sequence). The CDR3 runs to 14 residues. V shed 3 bases and J 5 bases; nucleotides not matched to a gene: 7. The CDR3 reads CSASLGRGNNEQFF. The CDR3 region has the DNA TGCAGTGCTAGTTTAGGCAGGGGGAACAATGAGCAGTTCTTC.

This clonotype has at least ten counts. The chain is built from TRBV7-8 and TRBJ2-7, with TRBD1 identical over 7 bases. V lost 1 base to trimming and J lost 2 bases; unmatched junction nucleotides: 8. The CDR3 runs 16 residues. The V gene's germline CDR1 is SGHVS and CDR2 FQNEAQ. The CDR3 is CASSLGVGGTPYEQYF. The CDR3 coding sequence is TGTGCCAGCAGCTTAGGGGTAGGGGGCACACCCTACGAGCAGTACTTC.

This clonotype was seen repeatedly, ten times or more. The chain carries TRBV20-1 and TRBJ1-1; perhaps TRBD1 as D (6 bases). The ends were cut back, 0 bases at V and 1 base at J, with 9 bases in the middle. Germline V lookup: CDR1 DFQATT, CDR2 SNEGSKA (reference sequence). This CDR3 region has 14 residues. The CDR3 bases are TGCAGTGCTAGAGATAGGGGGGCGAACACTGAAGCTTTCTTT. It translates to CSARDRGANTEAFF.

This clonotype was seen repeatedly, ten times or more. The V call is TRBV4-3, the J call TRBJ2-2; TRBD1 matches 8 bases. V trimming: 7 bases; J trimming: 0 bases; junction bases outside the gene matches: 4. Germline values: CDR1 LGHNA, CDR2 YSLEER. The CDR3 is 15 residues long. The CDR3, as DNA: TGCGCCAGCAAGGGGGGACAGGCGAACACCGGGGAGCTGTTTTTT. This translates into CASKGGQANTGELFF.

This clonotype was recorded at least ten times. The V gene is TRBV7-2, the J gene TRBJ1-3; D call uncertain. Germline CDR1 and CDR2: SGHTA and FQGNSA. The CDR3 runs to 16 residues. V lost 0 bases and J lost 3, with 12 bases in between. This chain's CDR3 is CASSLAPRVGGNTIYF. The CDR3 DNA reads TGTGCCAGCAGCTTAGCCCCACGGGTTGGTGGAAACACCATATATTTT. Combining the CDR3 with reference TRBV7-2 and TRBJ1-3 gives the whole variable domain GAGVSQSPSNKVTEKGKDVELRCDPISGHTALYWYRQSLGQGLEFLIYFQGNSAPDKSGLPSDRFSAERTGGSVSTLTIQRTQQEDSAVYLCASSLAPRVGGNTIYFGEGSWLTVV.

DNA of the CDR3: TGTGCCTGGTCGCCGGGAGGGGAGCTGTTTTTT. Its translation is CAWSPGGELFF. This sequence joins TRBV30 and TRBJ2-2, with a weak D call TRBD2 (5 bases). The germline gives CDR1 GTSNPN, CDR2 SVGIG (reference sequence). V dropped 5 bases and J dropped 8 bases, with 9 bases sitting between them. This CDR3 comprises 11 residues.

The chain links TRBV12-3 or TRBV12-4 to TRBJ2-5; D is ambiguous. The CDR3 contains 12 residues. Trimming removed 5 bases at V and 4 bases at J, with 8 bases between. In DNA, the CDR3 is TGTGCCAGCAGTCCCCCCAGAGAGACCCAGTACTTC. Amino acids: CASSPPRETQYF.

This clonotype came up a few times. The chain joins TRBV30 to TRBJ2-3; D is perhaps TRBD1 (6 bases). CDR1 is GTSNPN, CDR2 SVGIG, per germline (reference sequence). The CDR3 runs to 15 residues. V was pared by 2 bases and J by 6 bases, with 18 bases between. The CDR3 sequence is CAWSHGQSLWDTQYF. In DNA form, the CDR3 reads TGTGCCTGGAGTCACGGACAGAGCCTTTGGGATACGCAGTATTTT. Full variable domain (outside the CDR3, taken from reference TRBV30 and TRBJ2-3): SQTIHQWPATLVQPVGSPLSLECTVEGTSNPNLYWYRQAAGRGLQLLFYSVGIGQISSEVPQNLSASRPQDRQFILSSKKLLLSDSGFYLCAWSHGQSLWDTQYFGPGTRLTVL.

V gene TRBV4-2 combines with J gene TRBJ2-1; 10 bases agree with TRBD2. Germline V gives CDR1 LGHNA, CDR2 YNFKEQ. The CDR3 contains 17 residues. V was pared by 0 bases and J by 3 bases, with 5 bases of the junction left unmatched. The chain's CDR3 is CASSQDLGTSVYNEQFF. The CDR3 nucleotides are TGTGCCAGCAGCCAAGATCTAGGGACTAGCGTCTACAATGAGCAGTTCTTC.

This clonotype was observed many times. The V call is TRBV7-2, the J call TRBJ1-5; D remains unclear. Trimming took off 2 bases at V and 2 bases at J, with 7 bases between the two ends. CDR3 size: 14 residues. Germline assignment: CDR1 SGHTA and CDR2 FQGNSA. CDR3 protein: CASSLKSRNQPQHF. The DNA of the CDR3 is TGTGCCAGCAGCTTAAAAAGTCGCAATCAGCCCCAGCATTTT.

This clonotype turned up a few times. The V and J genes are TRBV5-5 and TRBJ1-1; D not certain. V was shortened by 5 bases and J by 0 bases, with 14 bases between the two germline ends. CDR3 size: 15 residues. Germline assignment: CDR1 SGHKS and CDR2 YYEKEE (reference sequence). CDR3 in amino acids: CASSFGPTMNTEAFF. CDR3 coding DNA: TGTGCCAGCAGTTTCGGACCGACGATGAACACTGAAGCTTTCTTT.

This clonotype occurred a few times. V gene TRBV7-9 combines with J gene TRBJ1-1; D remains ambiguous. The V gene lost 1 base and the J gene lost 5 bases, with 8 bases spanning the gap. CDR1 and CDR2 (germline): SEHNR, FQNEAQ (reference sequence). The CDR3 extends over 13 amino acids. In DNA, the CDR3 is TGTGCCAGCAGCTTAGAAGAGGAGACTGAAGCTTTCTTT. It specifies CASSLEEETEAFF.

This clonotype was observed a handful of times. The chain employs TRBV7-2 and TRBJ2-7, with TRBD2 matching over 10 bases. The length of the CDR3 is 14 residues. Germline V gene lookup returns CDR1 SGHTA and CDR2 FQGNSA. The junction had 8 bases not matched to a gene; V was cut back by 5 bases and J by 7 bases. The CDR3 DNA sequence: TGTGCCAGCAGCCCCGGACTAGCGGAGGTGGAGCAGTACTTC. This codes for CASSPGLAEVEQYF.

This clonotype was found many times. The genes are TRBV20-1 and TRBJ1-1; perhaps TRBD1 as D (5 bases). The germline V gene has CDR1 DFQATT and CDR2 SNEGSKA (reference sequence). The CDR3 extends over 15 amino acids. Trimming stripped 3 bases from V and 7 bases from J, with 21 bases between. This CDR3 is CSARSNLGGDLEAFF. In DNA form, the CDR3 reads TGCAGTGCTAGGAGTAACCTAGGAGGGGACCTTGAAGCTTTCTTT.

This clonotype was observed many times. The chain has TRBV4-3 and TRBJ2-2; 15 bases fit TRBD2. V shed 0 bases, J shed 5 bases, and the junction held 7 bases outside the gene matches. Germline assignment: CDR1 LGHNA and CDR2 YSLEER. The CDR3 extends over 19 amino acids. CDR3 protein: CASSQEARTSGRGTGELFF. The CDR3 nucleotides read TGCGCCAGCAGCCAAGAAGCTAGGACTAGCGGGAGGGGGACCGGGGAGCTGTTTTTT.

The chain's CDR3 is CSARTGTGVHEQYF. As DNA, the CDR3 is TGCAGTGCTAGAACCGGGACAGGGGTCCACGAGCAGTACTTC. The chain couples TRBV20-1 to TRBJ2-7; TRBD1 matches at 10 bases. Germline V CDR1 and CDR2: DFQATT, SNEGSKA (reference sequence). This CDR3 is built from 14 residues. Germline trimming cut 2 bases from V and 5 bases from J; bases unmatched to any gene: 6.

This clonotype appeared many times. CDR3 in DNA: TGTGCCAGCAGCTTAATGGTCGGGTTAAACATCTATGGCTACACCTTC. This gives the protein CASSLMVGLNIYGYTF. The chain is built from TRBV7-9 and TRBJ1-2; D not resolved. Germline CDR1 SEHNR, CDR2 FQNEAQ (reference sequence). V lost 2 bases to trimming and J lost 4 bases, with 17 bases between them. This CDR3 contains 16 residues. Full variable domain (remainder filled in from reference TRBV7-9 and TRBJ1-2): DTGVSQNPRHKITKRGQNVTFRCDPISEHNRLYWYRQTLGQGPEFLTYFQNEAQLEKSRLLSDRFSAERPKGSFSTLEIQRTEQGDSAMYLCASSLMVGLNIYGYTFGSGTRLTVV.

This clonotype was recorded many times. The rearrangement uses TRBV7-2 and TRBJ1-5; 9 bases line up with TRBD1. CDR1 and CDR2 (germline): SGHTA, FQGNSA. The V and J ends lost 5 bases and 7 bases, in that order; junction bases with no gene match: 6. CDR3 length equals 14 residues. DNA of the CDR3: TGTGCCAGCAGCATTACAGGGGGCAGGCAGCCCCAGCATTTT. Its translation: CASSITGGRQPQHF.

The sample holds many counts of this clonotype. The J gene is TRBJ2-3, the V gene TRBV5-1; no firm D call. The V end was cut by 0 bases, the J end by 3 bases, with 11 bases between. The V gene's germline CDR1 is SGHRS and CDR2 YFSETQ. The length of the CDR3 is 15 residues. CDR3 in amino acids: CASSLDPPRTDTQYF. CDR3 DNA: TGCGCCAGCAGCTTGGACCCCCCGCGAACAGATACGCAGTATTTT. Full variable domain (outside the CDR3, taken from reference TRBV5-1 and TRBJ2-3): KAGVTQTPRYLIKTRGQQVTLSCSPISGHRSVSWYQQTPGQGLQFLFEYFSETQRNKGNFPGRFSGRQFSNSRSEMNVSTLELGDSALYLCASSLDPPRTDTQYFGPGTRLTVL.

Points on this clonotype: The junction shows a germline mismatch at one end, possibly a read error. The CDR3 DNA sequence: TGTGCCACCATCAGAGGGAGGGGAGAGACCCAGTACTTC. Protein sequence: CATIRGRGETQYF. The chain links TRBV15 to TRBJ2-5, with 7 bases fitting TRBD2. Germline V gives CDR1 LNHNV, CDR2 YYDKDF (reference sequence). CDR3 length equals 13 residues.

This clonotype has a count of ten or more. The chain employs TRBV20-1 and TRBJ1-3; 7 positions match TRBD1. Per germline, CDR1 DFQATT and CDR2 SNEGSKA (reference sequence). The CDR3 is made up of 18 amino acids. With V trimmed by 6 bases and J by 0 bases, 17 bases remained unmatched. As DNA, the CDR3 is TGCAGTGCCCTTACCGCGTCCGGGACAGTTTCCTCTGGAAACACCATATATTTT. Its translation is CSALTASGTVSSGNTIYF.